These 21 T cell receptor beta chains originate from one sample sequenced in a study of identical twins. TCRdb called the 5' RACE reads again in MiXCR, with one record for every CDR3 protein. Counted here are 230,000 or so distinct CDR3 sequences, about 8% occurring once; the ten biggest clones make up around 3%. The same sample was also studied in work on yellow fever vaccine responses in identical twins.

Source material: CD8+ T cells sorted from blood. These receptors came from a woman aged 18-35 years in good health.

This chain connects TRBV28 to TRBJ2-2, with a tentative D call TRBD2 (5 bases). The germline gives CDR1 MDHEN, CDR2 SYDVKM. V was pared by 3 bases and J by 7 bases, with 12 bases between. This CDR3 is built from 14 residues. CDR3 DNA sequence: TGTGCCAGCAGTTTTAGTCTAGCCATCGGGGAGCTGTTTTTT. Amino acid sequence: CASSFSLAIGELFF.

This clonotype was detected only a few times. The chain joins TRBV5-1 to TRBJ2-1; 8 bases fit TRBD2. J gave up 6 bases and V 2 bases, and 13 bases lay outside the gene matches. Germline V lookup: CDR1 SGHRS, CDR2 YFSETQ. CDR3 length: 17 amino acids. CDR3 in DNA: TGCGCCAGCAGCTTTAGTGGCTTGGCGGGGGGCCCCAATGAGCAGTTCTTC. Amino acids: CASSFSGLAGGPNEQFF.

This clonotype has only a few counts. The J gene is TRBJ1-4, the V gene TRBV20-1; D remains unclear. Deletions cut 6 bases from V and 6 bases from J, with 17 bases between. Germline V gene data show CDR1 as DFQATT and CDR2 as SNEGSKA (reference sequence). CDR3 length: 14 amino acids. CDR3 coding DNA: TGCAGTGCAACCCCGCTACAGAGGGATGAAAAACTGTTTTTT. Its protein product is CSATPLQRDEKLFF.

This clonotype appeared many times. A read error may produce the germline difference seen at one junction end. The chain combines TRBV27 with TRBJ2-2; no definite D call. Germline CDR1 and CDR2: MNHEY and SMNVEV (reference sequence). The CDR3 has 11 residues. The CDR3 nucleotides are TGCGCCAGTTCAAGCACCGGGGAGCTGTTTTTT. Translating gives CASSSTGELFF.

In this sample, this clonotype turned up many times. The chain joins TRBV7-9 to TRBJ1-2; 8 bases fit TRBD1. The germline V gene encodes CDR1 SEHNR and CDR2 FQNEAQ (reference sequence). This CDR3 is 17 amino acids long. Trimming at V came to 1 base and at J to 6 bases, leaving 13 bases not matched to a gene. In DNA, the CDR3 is TGTGCCAGCAGCTTAGGTCAGGGGGCGCCGAGTTGGGATGGCTACACCTTC. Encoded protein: CASSLGQGAPSWDGYTF. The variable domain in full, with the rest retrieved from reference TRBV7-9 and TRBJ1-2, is DTGVSQNPRHKITKRGQNVTFRCDPISEHNRLYWYRQTLGQGPEFLTYFQNEAQLEKSRLLSDRFSAERPKGSFSTLEIQRTEQGDSAMYLCASSLGQGAPSWDGYTFGSGTRLTVV.

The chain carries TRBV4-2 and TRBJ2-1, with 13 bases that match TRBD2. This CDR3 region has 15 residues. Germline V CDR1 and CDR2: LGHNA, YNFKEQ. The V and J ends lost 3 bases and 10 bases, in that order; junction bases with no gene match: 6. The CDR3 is CASSQLGTSGNEQFF. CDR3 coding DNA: TGTGCCAGCAGCCAGCTCGGGACTAGCGGGAACGAGCAGTTCTTC.

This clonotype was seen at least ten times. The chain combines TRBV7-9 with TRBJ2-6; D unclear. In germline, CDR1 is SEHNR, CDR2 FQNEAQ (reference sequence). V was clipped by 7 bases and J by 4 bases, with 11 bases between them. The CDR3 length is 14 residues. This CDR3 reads CASMNNSGANVLTF. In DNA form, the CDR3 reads TGTGCCAGCATGAACAACTCCGGGGCCAACGTCCTGACTTTC.

The CDR3 loop reads CASSLARTGGWNEQYF. The DNA for the CDR3 is TGTGCCAGCAGTTTAGCGCGGACAGGGGGATGGAACGAGCAGTACTTC. The chain has TRBV12-3 or TRBV12-4 and TRBJ2-7, with 10 bases lining up with TRBD1. This CDR3 contains 16 residues. With V trimmed by 0 bases and J by 5 bases, 7 bases remained unmatched.

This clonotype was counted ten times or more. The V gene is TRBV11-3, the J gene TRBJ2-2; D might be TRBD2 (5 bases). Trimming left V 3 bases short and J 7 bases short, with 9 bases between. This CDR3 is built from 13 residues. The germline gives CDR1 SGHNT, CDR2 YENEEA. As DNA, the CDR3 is TGTGCCAGCAGCTTCGGGGAAGTCGGGGAGCTGTTTTTT. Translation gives CASSFGEVGELFF.

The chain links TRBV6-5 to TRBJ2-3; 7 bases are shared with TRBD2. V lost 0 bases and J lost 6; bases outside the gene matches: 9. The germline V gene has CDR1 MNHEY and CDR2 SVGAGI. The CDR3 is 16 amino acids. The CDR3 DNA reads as TGTGCCAGCAGTTACTCGAGCGGGGCGTCTTCCGATACGCAGTATTTT. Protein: CASSYSSGASSDTQYF.

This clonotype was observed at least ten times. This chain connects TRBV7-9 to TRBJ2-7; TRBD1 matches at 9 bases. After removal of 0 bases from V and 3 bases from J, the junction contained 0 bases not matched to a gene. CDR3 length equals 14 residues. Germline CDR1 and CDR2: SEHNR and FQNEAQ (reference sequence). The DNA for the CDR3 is TGTGCCAGCAGCTTAGCGGGACAGGGCTACGAGCAGTACTTC. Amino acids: CASSLAGQGYEQYF.

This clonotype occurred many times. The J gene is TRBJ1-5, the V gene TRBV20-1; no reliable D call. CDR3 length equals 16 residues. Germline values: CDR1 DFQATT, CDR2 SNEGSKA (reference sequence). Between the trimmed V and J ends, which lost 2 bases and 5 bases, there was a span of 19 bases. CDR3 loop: CSARSREGGVDQPQHF. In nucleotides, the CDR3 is TGCAGTGCTAGAAGTCGTGAGGGTGGGGTGGATCAGCCCCAGCATTTT.

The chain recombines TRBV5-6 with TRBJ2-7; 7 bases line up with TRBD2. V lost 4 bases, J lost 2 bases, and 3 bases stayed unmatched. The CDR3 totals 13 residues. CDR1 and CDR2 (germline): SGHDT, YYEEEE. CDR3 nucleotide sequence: TGTGCCAGCAGCCCACGGGGGGCCTACGAGCAGTACTTC. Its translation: CASSPRGAYEQYF.

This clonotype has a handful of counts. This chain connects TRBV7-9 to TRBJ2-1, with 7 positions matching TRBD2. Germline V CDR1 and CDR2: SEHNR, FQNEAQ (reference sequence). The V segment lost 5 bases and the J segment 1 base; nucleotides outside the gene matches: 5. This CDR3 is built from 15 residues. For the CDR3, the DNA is TGTGCCAGCAGCGTCGGGACTAATTCCTACAATGAGCAGTTCTTC. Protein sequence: CASSVGTNSYNEQFF.

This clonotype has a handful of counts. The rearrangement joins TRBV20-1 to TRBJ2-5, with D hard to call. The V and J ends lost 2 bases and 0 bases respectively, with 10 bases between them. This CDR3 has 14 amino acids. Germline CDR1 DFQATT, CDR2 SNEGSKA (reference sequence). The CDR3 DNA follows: TGCAGTGCTAGATTATCGACGGACCAAGAGACCCAGTACTTC. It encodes CSARLSTDQETQYF.

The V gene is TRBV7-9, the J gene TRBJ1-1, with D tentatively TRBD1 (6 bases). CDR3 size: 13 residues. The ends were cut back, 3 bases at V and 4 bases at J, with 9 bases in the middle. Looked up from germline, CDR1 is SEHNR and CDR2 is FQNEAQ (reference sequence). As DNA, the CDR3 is TGTGCCAGCAGCTTCAGGGGTTCCACTGAAGCTTTCTTT. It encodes CASSFRGSTEAFF.

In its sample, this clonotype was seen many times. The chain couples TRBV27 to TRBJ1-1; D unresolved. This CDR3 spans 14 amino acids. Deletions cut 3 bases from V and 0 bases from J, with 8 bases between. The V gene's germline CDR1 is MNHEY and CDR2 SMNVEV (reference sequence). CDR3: CASSLVGMNTEAFF. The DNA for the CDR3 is TGTGCCAGCAGTTTGGTGGGGATGAACACTGAAGCTTTCTTT.

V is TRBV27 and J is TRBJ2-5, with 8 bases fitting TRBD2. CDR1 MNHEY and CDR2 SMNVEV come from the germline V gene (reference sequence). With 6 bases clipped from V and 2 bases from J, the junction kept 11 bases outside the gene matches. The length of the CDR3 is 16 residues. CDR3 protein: CASSPERENRQETQYF. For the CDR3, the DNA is TGTGCCAGCAGCCCCGAGCGGGAGAACCGACAAGAGACCCAGTACTTC.

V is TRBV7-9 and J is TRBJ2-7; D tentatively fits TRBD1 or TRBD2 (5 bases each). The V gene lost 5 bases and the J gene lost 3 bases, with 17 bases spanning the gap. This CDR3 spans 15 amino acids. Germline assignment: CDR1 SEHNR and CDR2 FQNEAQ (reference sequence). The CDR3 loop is CASSARDGRNYEQYF. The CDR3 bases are TGTGCCAGCAGCGCGAGGGACGGAAGGAACTACGAGCAGTACTTC.

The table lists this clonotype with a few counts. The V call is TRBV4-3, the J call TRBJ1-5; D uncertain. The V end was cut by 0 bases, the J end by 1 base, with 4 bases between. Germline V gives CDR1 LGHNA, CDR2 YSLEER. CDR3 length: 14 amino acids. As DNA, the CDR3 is TGCGCCAGCAGCCAAGATCTAAGCAATCAGCCCCAGCATTTT. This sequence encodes CASSQDLSNQPQHF.

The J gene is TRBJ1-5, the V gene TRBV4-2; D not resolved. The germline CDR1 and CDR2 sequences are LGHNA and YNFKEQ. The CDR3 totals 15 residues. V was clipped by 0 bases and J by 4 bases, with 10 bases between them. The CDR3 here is CASSQDRSINQPQHF. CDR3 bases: TGTGCCAGCAGCCAAGATCGGTCGATAAATCAGCCCCAGCATTTT.